Presented here are 8 T cell receptor beta chains from one specimen sequenced in a study of beta chain features in type 1 diabetes. Expressed TCRB transcripts were sequenced after all isolated RNA was converted to cDNA. Using immunoSEQ multiplex PCR, the repertoire was profiled, and TCRdb retains in-frame clones only, with some absent. The sample yields about 350,000 clones, around a fifth seen once. The sequenced sample consisted of naive CD4+ T cells from blood. These receptors originate from a woman in her late teens or twenties in good health.

In its sample, this clone was seen a few times. The rearrangement joins TRBV18 to TRBJ1-1, with TRBD1 matching 7 bases. The CDR3 loop spans 14 amino acids. Losses at the gene ends were 1 base for V and 6 bases for J; bases not matched to a gene: 5. Germline V lookup: CDR1 KGHSH, CDR2 LQKENI. The CDR3 DNA sequence: TGTGCCAGCTCACCACGCGGGACAGAACCTGAAGCTTTCTTT. It specifies CASSPRGTEPEAFF.

This chain links TRBV30 with TRBJ2-5, with D possibly matching TRBD2 (6 bases). The germline CDR1 and CDR2 sequences are GTSNPN and SVGIG (reference sequence). The CDR3 consists of 14 residues. V was shortened by 3 bases and J by 3 bases, with 14 bases between the two germline ends. CDR3 nucleotide sequence: TGTGCCTGGAGGGGCAAGACTAGTAAAGAGACCCAGTACTTC. Its protein is CAWRGKTSKETQYF. The full variable domain, its missing parts supplied by reference TRBV30 and TRBJ2-5, is SQTIHQWPATLVQPVGSPLSLECTVEGTSNPNLYWYRQAAGRGLQLLFYSVGIGQISSEVPQNLSASRPQDRQFILSSKKLLLSDSGFYLCAWRGKTSKETQYFGPGTRLLVL.

The V gene is TRBV9, the J gene TRBJ1-2; TRBD1 matches at 7 bases. Germline CDR1 reads SGDLS; CDR2 reads YYNGEE. The V and J ends lost 0 bases and 4 bases, in that order; junction bases with no gene match: 6. The CDR3 is 15 residues long. The CDR3 DNA sequence: TGTGCCAGCAGCGTAGCTCCCACAGGGGTCTATGGCTACACCTTC. It codes for CASSVAPTGVYGYTF. The full variable domain, in which reference TRBV9 and TRBJ1-2 provide the parts outside the CDR3, is DSGVTQTPKHLITATGQRVTLRCSPRSGDLSVYWYQQSLDQGLQFLIQYYNGEERAKGNILERFSAQQFPDLHSELNLSSLELGDSALYFCASSVAPTGVYGYTFGSGTRLTVV.

This clone was recorded a few times. This chain connects TRBV4-3 to TRBJ1-2; D not resolved. The germline V gene encodes CDR1 LGHNA and CDR2 YSLEER. With 1 base removed from V and 7 bases from J, the gap between germline ends came to 19 bases. The CDR3 spans 16 residues. The CDR3 DNA follows: TGCGCCAGCAGCCAAGTTGGCCCCACTGAGGGAAGTGGCTACACCTTC. Its translation: CASSQVGPTEGSGYTF.

This clone has a handful of counts. This rearrangement joins TRBV6-1 to TRBJ2-3; D may be TRBD1 (6 bases). Trimming took 2 bases from V and 4 from J, leaving 16 bases between them. The CDR3 extends over 16 amino acids. CDR1 and CDR2 (germline): MNHNS, SASEGT. CDR3 sequence: CASSEIAGESADTQYF. The CDR3 bases are TGTGCCAGCAGTGAAATTGCAGGGGAGAGCGCAGATACGCAGTATTTT.

The chain employs TRBV29-1 and TRBJ1-1, with no clear D. From germline, CDR1 is SQVTM and CDR2 ANQGSEA. The ends were cut back, 7 bases at V and 3 bases at J, with 18 bases in the middle. This CDR3 comprises 14 residues. This chain's CDR3 is CSAQSLIEDTEAFF. In DNA form, the CDR3 reads TGCAGCGCCCAGTCCCTCATCGAGGACACTGAAGCTTTCTTT.

The rearrangement links TRBV20-1 to TRBJ1-1; D gene unclear. The CDR3 contains 10 residues. Per the germline V gene, CDR1 is DFQATT and CDR2 is SNEGSKA (reference sequence). Between the trimmed V and J ends, which lost 6 bases and 4 bases, there was a span of 6 bases. CDR3 sequence: CSAEATEAFF. The DNA of the CDR3 is TGCAGTGCAGAAGCCACTGAAGCTTTCTTT.

V is TRBV5-4 and J is TRBJ1-1, with TRBD1 matching over 7 bases. CDR1 SGHNT and CDR2 YYREEE come from the germline V gene (reference sequence). V dropped 0 bases and J dropped 8; count of bases not matched to a gene: 4. The CDR3 extends over 13 amino acids. The CDR3 is CASSLAGGPEAFF. The CDR3 DNA reads as TGTGCCAGCAGCTTGGCAGGGGGGCCCGAAGCTTTCTTT. The full variable domain, in which reference TRBV5-4 and TRBJ1-1 provide the parts outside the CDR3, is ETGVTQSPTHLIKTRGQQVTLRCSSQSGHNTVSWYQQALGQGPQFIFQYYREEENGRGNFPPRFSGLQFPNYSSELNVNALELDDSALYLCASSLAGGPEAFFGQGTRLTVV.